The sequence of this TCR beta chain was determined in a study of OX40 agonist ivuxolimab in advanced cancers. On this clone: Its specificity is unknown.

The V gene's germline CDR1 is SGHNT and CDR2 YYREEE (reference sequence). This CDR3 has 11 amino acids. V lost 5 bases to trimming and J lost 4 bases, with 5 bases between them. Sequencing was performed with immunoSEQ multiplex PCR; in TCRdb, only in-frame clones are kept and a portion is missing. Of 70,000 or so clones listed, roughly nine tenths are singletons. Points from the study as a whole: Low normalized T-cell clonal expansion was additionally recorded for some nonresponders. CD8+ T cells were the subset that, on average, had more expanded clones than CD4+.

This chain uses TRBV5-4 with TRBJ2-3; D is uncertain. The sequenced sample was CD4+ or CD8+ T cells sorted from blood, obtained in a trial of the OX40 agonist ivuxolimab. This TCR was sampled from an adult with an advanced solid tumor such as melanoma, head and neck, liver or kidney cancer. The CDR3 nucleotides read TGTGCCAGCAGTATTGCAGATACGCAGTATTTT. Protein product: CASSIADTQYF.